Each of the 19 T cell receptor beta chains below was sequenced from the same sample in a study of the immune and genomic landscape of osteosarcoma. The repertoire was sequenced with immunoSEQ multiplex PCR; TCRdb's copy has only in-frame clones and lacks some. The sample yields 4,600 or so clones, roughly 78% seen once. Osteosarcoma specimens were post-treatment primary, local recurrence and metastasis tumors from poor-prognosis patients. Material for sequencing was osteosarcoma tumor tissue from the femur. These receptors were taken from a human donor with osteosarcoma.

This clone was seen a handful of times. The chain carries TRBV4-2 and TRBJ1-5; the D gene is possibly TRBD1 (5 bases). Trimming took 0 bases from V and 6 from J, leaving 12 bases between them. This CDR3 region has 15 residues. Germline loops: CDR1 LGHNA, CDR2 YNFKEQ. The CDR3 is CASSQEQGSIQPQHF. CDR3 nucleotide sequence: TGTGCCAGCAGCCAAGAGCAGGGATCGATTCAGCCCCAGCATTTT.

Written as DNA, the CDR3 is TGCGCCAGCAGCTTGTTATCAGCGGGACTTTACAATGAGCAGTTCTTC. It yields the protein CASSLLSAGLYNEQFF. The chain links TRBV5-1 to TRBJ2-1; TRBD2 matches at 7 bases. The CDR3 spans 16 residues. Trimming took 1 base from V and 4 from J; bases not matched to a gene: 8. Germline V gives CDR1 SGHRS, CDR2 YFSETQ. The complete variable domain, with remaining parts taken from reference TRBV5-1 and TRBJ2-1, reads KAGVTQTPRYLIKTRGQQVTLSCSPISGHRSVSWYQQTPGQGLQFLFEYFSETQRNKGNFPGRFSGRQFSNSRSEMNVSTLELGDSALYLCASSLLSAGLYNEQFFGPGTRLTVL.

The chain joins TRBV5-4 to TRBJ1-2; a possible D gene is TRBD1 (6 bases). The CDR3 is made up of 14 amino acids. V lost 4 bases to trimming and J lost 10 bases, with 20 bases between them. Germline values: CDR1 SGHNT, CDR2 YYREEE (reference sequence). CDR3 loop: CASSENRVLGDYTF. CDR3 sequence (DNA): TGTGCCAGCAGCGAAAACAGGGTCCTCGGAGACTACACCTTC.

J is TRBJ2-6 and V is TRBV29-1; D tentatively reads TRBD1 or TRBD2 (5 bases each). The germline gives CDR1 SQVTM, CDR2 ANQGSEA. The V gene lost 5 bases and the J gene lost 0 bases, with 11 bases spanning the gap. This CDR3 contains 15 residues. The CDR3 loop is CSVSTGGSGANVLTF. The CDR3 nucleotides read TGCAGCGTTTCCACAGGAGGCTCTGGGGCCAACGTCCTGACTTTC. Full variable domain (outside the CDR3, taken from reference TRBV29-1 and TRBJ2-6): SAVISQKPSRDICQRGTSLTIQCQVDSQVTMMFWYRQQPGQSLTLIATANQGSEATYESGFVIDKFPISRPNLTFSTLTVSNMSPEDSSIYLCSVSTGGSGANVLTFGAGSRLTVL.

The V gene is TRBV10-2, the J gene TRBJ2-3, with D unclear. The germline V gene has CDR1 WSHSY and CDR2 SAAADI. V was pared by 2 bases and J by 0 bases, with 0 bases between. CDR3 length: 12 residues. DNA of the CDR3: TGCGCCAGCAGTGAGAGCACAGATACGCAGTATTTT. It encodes CASSESTDTQYF.

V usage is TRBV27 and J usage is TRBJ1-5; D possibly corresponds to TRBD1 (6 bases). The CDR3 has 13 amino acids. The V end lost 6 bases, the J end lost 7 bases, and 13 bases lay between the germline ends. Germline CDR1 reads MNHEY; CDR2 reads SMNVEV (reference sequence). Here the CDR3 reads CASSQQGRQPQHF. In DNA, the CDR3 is TGTGCCAGCAGCCAACAGGGTAGGCAGCCCCAGCATTTT.

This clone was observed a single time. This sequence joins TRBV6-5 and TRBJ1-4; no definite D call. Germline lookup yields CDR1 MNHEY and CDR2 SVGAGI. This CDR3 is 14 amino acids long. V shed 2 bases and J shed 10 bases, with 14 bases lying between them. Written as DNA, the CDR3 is TGTGCCAGCAGTTACGAGCAAGGAATGGGAAAACTGTTTTTT. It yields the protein CASSYEQGMGKLFF.

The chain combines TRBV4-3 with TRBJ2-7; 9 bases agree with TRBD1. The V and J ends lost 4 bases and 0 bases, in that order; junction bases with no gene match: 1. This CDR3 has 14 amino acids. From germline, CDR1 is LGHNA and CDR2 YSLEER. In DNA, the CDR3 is TGCGCCAGCAGCCCGGACAGGGGCTCCTACGAGCAGTACTTC. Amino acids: CASSPDRGSYEQYF.

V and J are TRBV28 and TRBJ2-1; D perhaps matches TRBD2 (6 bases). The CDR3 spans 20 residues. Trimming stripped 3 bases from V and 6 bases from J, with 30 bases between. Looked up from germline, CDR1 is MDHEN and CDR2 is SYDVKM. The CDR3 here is CASSLGGLLMVLASGNEQFF. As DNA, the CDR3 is TGTGCCAGCAGTTTGGGGGGACTCCTCATGGTCCTAGCCTCGGGCAATGAGCAGTTCTTC.

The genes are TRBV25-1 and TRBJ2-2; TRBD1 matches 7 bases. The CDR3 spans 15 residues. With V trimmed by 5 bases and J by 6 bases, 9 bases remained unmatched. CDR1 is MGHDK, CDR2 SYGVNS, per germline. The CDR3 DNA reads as TGTGCCAGCAGTAAACAGGGGACGGGACCCGGGGAGCTGTTTTTT. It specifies CASSKQGTGPGELFF.

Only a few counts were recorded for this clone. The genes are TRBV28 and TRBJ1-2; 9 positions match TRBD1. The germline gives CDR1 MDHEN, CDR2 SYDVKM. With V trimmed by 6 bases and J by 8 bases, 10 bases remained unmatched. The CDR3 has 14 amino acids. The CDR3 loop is CASSPDRGGRGYTF. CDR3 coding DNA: TGTGCCAGCAGCCCGGACAGGGGAGGCCGCGGCTACACCTTC.

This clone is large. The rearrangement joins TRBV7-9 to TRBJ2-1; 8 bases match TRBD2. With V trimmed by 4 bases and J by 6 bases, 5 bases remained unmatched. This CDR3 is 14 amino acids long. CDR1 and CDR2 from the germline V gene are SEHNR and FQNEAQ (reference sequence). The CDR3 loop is CASSSRTSFNEQFF. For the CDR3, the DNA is TGTGCCAGCAGCTCTCGGACTAGCTTCAATGAGCAGTTCTTC. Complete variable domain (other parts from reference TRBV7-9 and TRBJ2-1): DTGVSQNPRHKITKRGQNVTFRCDPISEHNRLYWYRQTLGQGPEFLTYFQNEAQLEKSRLLSDRFSAERPKGSFSTLEIQRTEQGDSAMYLCASSSRTSFNEQFFGPGTRLTVL.

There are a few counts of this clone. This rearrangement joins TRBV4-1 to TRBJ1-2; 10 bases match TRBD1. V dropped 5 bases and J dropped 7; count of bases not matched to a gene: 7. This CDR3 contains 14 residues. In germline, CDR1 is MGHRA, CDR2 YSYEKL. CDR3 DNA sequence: TGCGCCAGCAGCTTGAGGGACAGGGGCATTGGCTACACCTTC. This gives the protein CASSLRDRGIGYTF.

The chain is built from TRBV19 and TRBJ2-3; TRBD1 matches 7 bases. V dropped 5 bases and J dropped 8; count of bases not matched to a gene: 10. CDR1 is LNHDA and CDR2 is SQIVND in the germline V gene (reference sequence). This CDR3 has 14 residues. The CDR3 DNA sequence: TGTGCCAGTAGTGCCGTGAACAGGGGAGCTACGCAGTATTTT. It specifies CASSAVNRGATQYF.

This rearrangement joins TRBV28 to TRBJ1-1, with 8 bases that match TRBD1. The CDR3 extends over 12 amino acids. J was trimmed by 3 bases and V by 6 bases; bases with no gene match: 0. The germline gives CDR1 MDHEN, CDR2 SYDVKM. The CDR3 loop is CASRTGDTEAFF. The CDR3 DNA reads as TGTGCCAGCAGGACAGGGGACACTGAAGCTTTCTTT.

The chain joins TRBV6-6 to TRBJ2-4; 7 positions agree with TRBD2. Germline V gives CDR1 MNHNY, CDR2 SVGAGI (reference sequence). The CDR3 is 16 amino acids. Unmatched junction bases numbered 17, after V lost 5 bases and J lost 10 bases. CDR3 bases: TGTGCCAGCAGTCGCGGGAGCCACCGAGGAGGAGGGATTCAGTACTTC. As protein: CASSRGSHRGGGIQYF.

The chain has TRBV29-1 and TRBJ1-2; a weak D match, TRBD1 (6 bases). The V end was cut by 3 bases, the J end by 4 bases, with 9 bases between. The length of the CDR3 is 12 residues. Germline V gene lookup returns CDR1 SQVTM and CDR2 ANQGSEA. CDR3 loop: CSVEDRPYGYTF. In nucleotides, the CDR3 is TGCAGCGTTGAGGACAGACCCTATGGCTACACCTTC.

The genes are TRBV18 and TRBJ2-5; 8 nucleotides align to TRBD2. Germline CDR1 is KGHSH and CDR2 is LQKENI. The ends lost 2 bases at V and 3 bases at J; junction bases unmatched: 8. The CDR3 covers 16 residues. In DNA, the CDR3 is TGTGCCAGCTCACCAGGTTTAACTAGCGGAAAAGAGACCCAGTACTTC. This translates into CASSPGLTSGKETQYF.

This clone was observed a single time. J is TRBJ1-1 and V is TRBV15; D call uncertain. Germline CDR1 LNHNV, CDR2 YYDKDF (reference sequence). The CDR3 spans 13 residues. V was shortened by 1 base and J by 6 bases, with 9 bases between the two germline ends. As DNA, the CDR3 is TGTGCCACCAGCAGAGTAACTTTCTCTGAAGCTTTCTTT. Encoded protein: CATSRVTFSEAFF.